Listed below are T cell receptor beta chains from one sample, sequenced in a study of cytomegalovirus exposure and HLA in healthy donors. Method: immunoSEQ multiplex PCR; TCRdb's copy keeps in-frame clones and lacks some. The table has over 85,000 clones, over 60% seen once. The sequenced sample consisted of PBMCs. The receptor source for this set is a woman in her fifties or sixties in good health and CMV-seropositive. The CDR3 runs from the conserved cysteine through the conserved F or W.

TRBJ2-5	TRBV11-2	CASSLGVRETQYF
TRBJ1-4	TRBV21-1	CASSKFGVKGATNEKLFF
TRBJ1-3	TRBV28	CASSPNQGLGNTIYF
TRBJ2-5	TRBV5-1	CASSLALATSGSNAFETQYF
TRBJ1-5	TRBV7-9	CASSLGVTDNQPQHF
TRBJ2-5	TRBV12-5	CASGSRGGLEAQYF
TRBJ2-1	TRBV29-1	CSERTGDEQFF
TRBJ1-2	TRBV10-3	CAISVTGSEGYTF
TRBJ2-7	TRBV11-2	CASSTTGTSAFGSYEQYF
TRBJ2-1	TRBV2	CASSSGLAAFNEQFF
TRBJ1-4	TRBV7-9	CASSPVGVTNEKLFF
TRBJ1-5	TRBV6-6	CASGDRSQPQHF
TRBJ1-2	TRBV5-4	CASRDSWRGYTF
TRBJ2-2	TRBV2	CASRDLATANTGELFF
TRBJ2-3	TRBV6-6	CASSRTATSTDTQYF
TRBJ2-1	TRBV5-1	CASSSPGQRNEQFF
TRBJ1-1	TRBV7-9	CASSLVSGGNTEAFF
TRBJ1-5	TRBV7-2	CASSSTGSQPQHF
TRBJ1-6	TRBV7-9	CASSRTGDSPLHF
TRBJ2-3	TRBV7-3	CASSPGLAATDTQYF
TRBJ2-1	TRBV27	CASSVTLAGGDNEQFF
TRBJ2-3	TRBV9	CASSSQGVSTDTQYF
TRBJ1-5	TRBV2	CASSDRRYSNQPQHF
TRBJ1-2	TRBV29-1	CSVSDRGYGYTF
TRBJ2-3	TRBV28	CASSFSSGRTDTQYF
TRBJ1-2	TRBV30	CAWSLAGQGNYGYTF
TRBJ1-2	TRBV5-1	CASSLSGDSINGYTF
TRBJ2-6	TRBV5-4	CASSLGGPGANVLTF
TRBJ2-5	TRBV5-1	CASSWDRQETQYF